Below, 30 T cell receptor beta chains from the same sample are listed, as sequenced in a study of cytomegalovirus exposure and HLA in healthy donors. Clones were read by immunoSEQ multiplex PCR, and TCRdb kept only the in-frame ones, dropping some. The sample yields some 120,000 clones, 85% to 90% seen once. Sequencing used PBMCs. These receptors all come from a young woman in good health and CMV-seronegative.

V and J are TRBV6-1 and TRBJ2-7, with no clear D. This CDR3 spans 15 amino acids. V shed 3 bases and J shed 0 bases, with 12 bases lying between them. Looked up from germline, CDR1 is MNHNS and CDR2 is SASEGT. The CDR3 spells CASSEPGSGSYEQYV. CDR3 in DNA: TGTGCCAGCAGTGAGCCAGGCAGTGGCTCCTACGAGCAGTACGTC.

The sample holds one count of this clone. The chain carries TRBV23-1 and TRBJ1-1, with 9 positions matching TRBD1. TRBV23-1 is marked as an open reading frame, function uncertain. The CDR3 consists of 13 residues. With 5 bases clipped from V and 6 bases from J, the junction kept 4 bases outside the gene matches. CDR3 nucleotide sequence: TGCGCCAGCAGTAACAGGGGGCCCCCTGAAGCTTTCTTT. Its protein product is CASSNRGPPEAFF.

CDR3 nucleotide sequence: TGTGCCAGCAGAGTAGCGGCTGTGCTTCAAGAGACCCAGTACTTC. Its translation: CASRVAAVLQETQYF. The chain couples TRBV28 to TRBJ2-5, with D tentatively TRBD2 (6 bases). With 6 bases removed from V and 2 bases from J, the gap between germline ends came to 16 bases. The CDR3 contains 15 residues. Germline-derived CDR1 and CDR2 are MDHEN and SYDVKM.

DNA for the CDR3: TGTGCCAGCAGCTTAGGGCTAGCGGGGACCACAGATACGCAGTATTTT. This encodes CASSLGLAGTTDTQYF. This chain uses TRBV7-2 with TRBJ2-3; TRBD2 matches 9 bases. This CDR3 spans 16 amino acids. From germline, CDR1 is SGHTA and CDR2 FQGNSA. The V and J ends lost 1 base and 2 bases, in that order; junction bases with no gene match: 4.

For the CDR3, the DNA is TGTGCCTGGACCCCGAGCGCTGCTGGGTACGGGAGGCATGAGCAGTTCTTC. Protein sequence: CAWTPSAAGYGRHEQFF. The chain joins TRBV30 to TRBJ2-1; TRBD2 matches 7 bases. The V gene's germline CDR1 is GTSNPN and CDR2 SVGIG (reference sequence). The CDR3 extends over 17 amino acids. J was trimmed by 8 bases and V by 4 bases; bases with no gene match: 20.

The chain links TRBV7-9 to TRBJ1-1; tentative D call: TRBD1 (5 bases). The V end lost 5 bases, the J end lost 3 bases, and 16 bases lay between the germline ends. The CDR3 is 15 amino acids. Germline lookup yields CDR1 SEHNR and CDR2 FQNEAQ (reference sequence). CDR3 loop: CASSNQRGGHTEAFF. DNA of the CDR3: TGTGCCAGCAGCAACCAAAGGGGAGGCCACACTGAAGCTTTCTTT.

This chain uses TRBV4-3 with TRBJ2-7, with D possibly TRBD1 on 6 matching bases. Germline lookup yields CDR1 LGHNA and CDR2 YSLEER. V lost 5 bases and J lost 3, with 11 bases in between. The CDR3 is made up of 13 amino acids. In DNA, the CDR3 is TGCGCCAGCAGCACCCGACAGGTCTACGAGCAGTACTTC. Its protein is CASSTRQVYEQYF.

The rearrangement links TRBV29-1 to TRBJ1-4; D call uncertain. The CDR3 sequence is 13 residues long. V lost 7 bases to trimming and J lost 4 bases, with 13 bases between them. Germline V gene lookup returns CDR1 SQVTM and CDR2 ANQGSEA. The CDR3 DNA is TGCAGCGCAAACAGAGAAGTTAATGAAAAACTGTTTTTT. It specifies CSANREVNEKLFF.

The chain employs TRBV25-1 and TRBJ2-4; D is unclear. The CDR3 has 13 residues. Between the trimmed V and J ends, which lost 4 bases and 4 bases, there was a span of 8 bases. Germline V gene lookup returns CDR1 MGHDK and CDR2 SYGVNS. CDR3: CASSGVGKNIQYF. The DNA of the CDR3 is TGTGCCAGCAGTGGTGTCGGGAAAAACATTCAGTACTTC.

The rearrangement links TRBV29-1 to TRBJ1-5; D gene uncertain. Per germline, CDR1 SQVTM and CDR2 ANQGSEA. The CDR3 runs 15 residues. Deletions cut 4 bases from V and 2 bases from J, with 15 bases between. DNA of the CDR3: TGCAGCGTTGCGTTTTCAGCGGCTGGCAATCAGCCCCAGCATTTT. Protein sequence: CSVAFSAAGNQPQHF.

This chain connects TRBV28 to TRBJ1-4; 8 nucleotides agree with TRBD1. This CDR3 comprises 14 residues. Germline CDR1 is MDHEN and CDR2 is SYDVKM. V was clipped by 5 bases and J by 10 bases; unmatched bases: 9. The CDR3 loop reads CASSPGQGRGKLFF. DNA for the CDR3: TGTGCCAGCAGTCCCGGACAGGGACGGGGAAAACTGTTTTTT.

The gene calls are TRBV5-8 and TRBJ2-7, with 8 positions matching TRBD2. The trim removed 4 bases at V and 7 bases at J, leaving 13 bases unmatched. The length of the CDR3 is 15 residues. The V gene's germline CDR1 is SGHTS and CDR2 YDEGEE. The CDR3 coding sequence is TGTGCCAGCAGCGTCTGGGGTAGCGGGATCGGTGAGCAGTACTTC. It yields the protein CASSVWGSGIGEQYF.

The rearrangement uses TRBV7-2 and TRBJ1-5; TRBD1 matches 8 bases. The V and J ends lost 5 bases and 7 bases, in that order; junction bases with no gene match: 10. Germline CDR1 and CDR2: SGHTA and FQGNSA. The CDR3 is 15 residues long. The CDR3 is CASSPGQGGWQPQHF. Here the CDR3 DNA reads TGTGCCAGCAGCCCCGGACAGGGTGGGTGGCAGCCCCAGCATTTT. The variable domain in full, with the rest retrieved from reference TRBV7-2 and TRBJ1-5, is GAGVSQSPSNKVTEKGKDVELRCDPISGHTALYWYRQSLGQGLEFLIYFQGNSAPDKSGLPSDRFSAERTGGSVSTLTIQRTQQEDSAVYLCASSPGQGGWQPQHFGDGTRLSIL.

CDR3 region: CASSGGGIGYEQYF. Here the CDR3 DNA reads TGCGCCAGCAGTGGAGGAGGGATAGGGTACGAGCAGTACTTC. The chain carries TRBV10-1 and TRBJ2-7, with D perhaps matching TRBD2 (6 bases). The CDR3 covers 14 residues. Trimming removed 4 bases from V and 4 bases from J, with 14 bases in between. Germline V gene lookup returns CDR1 WNHNN and CDR2 SYGVQD (reference sequence).

This chain connects TRBV6-5 to TRBJ2-3, with 7 bases lining up with TRBD2. Germline CDR1 and CDR2: MNHEY and SVGAGI. The length of the CDR3 is 15 residues. V dropped 5 bases and J dropped 0; count of bases not matched to a gene: 5. CDR3 coding DNA: TGTGCCAGCAGTCTGGGGGGGTTTAGCACAGATACGCAGTATTTT. It codes for CASSLGGFSTDTQYF.

The rearrangement uses TRBV28 and TRBJ1-5; TRBD1 agrees at 7 bases. Germline trimming cut 10 bases from V and 5 bases from J; bases unmatched to any gene: 5. There are 12 residues in the CDR3. Germline assignment: CDR1 MDHEN and CDR2 SYDVKM. CDR3 DNA sequence: TGTGCCATAGGGGGCATGGATCAGCCCCAGCATTTT. Amino acid sequence: CAIGGMDQPQHF.

This sequence joins TRBV6-5 and TRBJ1-5, with 8 bases matching TRBD1. The germline CDR1 and CDR2 sequences are MNHEY and SVGAGI. CDR3 length equals 15 residues. V shed 5 bases, J shed 4 bases, and the junction held 7 bases outside the gene matches. CDR3 sequence: CASSRRTGLNQPQHF. The CDR3 bases are TGTGCCAGCAGTAGGCGGACAGGGTTAAATCAGCCCCAGCATTTT.

The J gene is TRBJ2-2, the V gene TRBV25-1; the match to TRBD1 covers 9 bases. With V trimmed by 3 bases and J by 3 bases, 2 bases remained unmatched. Germline V lookup: CDR1 MGHDK, CDR2 SYGVNS. The CDR3 loop spans 15 amino acids. CDR3 sequence: CASSDDRGDTGELFF. In DNA form, the CDR3 reads TGTGCCAGCAGTGATGACAGGGGGGACACCGGGGAGCTGTTTTTT.

The chain links TRBV7-2 to TRBJ2-3; D is ambiguous. The V gene lost 5 bases and the J gene lost 2 bases, with 5 bases spanning the gap. The germline V gene has CDR1 SGHTA and CDR2 FQGNSA. This CDR3 is 12 amino acids long. For the CDR3, the DNA is TGTGCCAGCAGCGTCTACACAGATACGCAGTATTTT. Protein product: CASSVYTDTQYF.

The rearrangement links TRBV4-3 to TRBJ1-2; TRBD1 might be the D (6 bases). Germline CDR1 and CDR2: LGHNA and YSLEER. The CDR3 loop spans 15 amino acids. Deletions cut 0 bases from V and 5 bases from J, with 13 bases between. CDR3 sequence reads: CASSQEGAGAYGYTF. As DNA, the CDR3 is TGCGCCAGCAGCCAAGAGGGAGCAGGGGCTTATGGCTACACCTTC.

The chain recombines TRBV30 with TRBJ2-3; the match to TRBD2 covers 8 bases. Unmatched junction bases numbered 5, after V lost 3 bases and J lost 3 bases. Per the germline V gene, CDR1 is GTSNPN and CDR2 is SVGIG (reference sequence). CDR3 size: 14 residues. CDR3 nucleotides: TGTGCCTGGAGCGGACTAGCAATGACAGATACGCAGTATTTT. Translated, it gives CAWSGLAMTDTQYF. The full variable domain, completed using reference TRBV30 and TRBJ2-3, is SQTIHQWPATLVQPVGSPLSLECTVEGTSNPNLYWYRQAAGRGLQLLFYSVGIGQISSEVPQNLSASRPQDRQFILSSKKLLLSDSGFYLCAWSGLAMTDTQYFGPGTRLTVL.

The chain links TRBV12-2 to TRBJ2-7; the DNA was not used to check the table's D call, TRBD2. TRBV12-2 is termed a pseudogene. This CDR3 has 13 amino acids. CDR3 bases: TGTGCAAGTGTCGGCGGATTTTCCTACGAGCAGTACTTC. Its translation is CASVGGFSYEQYF.

This sequence joins TRBV19 and TRBJ2-6; maybe TRBD2 (6 bases). In germline, CDR1 is LNHDA, CDR2 SQIVND (reference sequence). The CDR3 sequence is 17 residues long. V dropped 3 bases and J dropped 0 bases, with 12 bases sitting between them. CDR3 residues: CASSISRGFSGANVLTF. CDR3 in DNA: TGTGCCAGTAGTATCTCGCGGGGTTTCTCTGGGGCCAACGTCCTGACTTTC.

The V call is TRBV10-1, the J call TRBJ2-2; 8 positions agree with TRBD2. The junction had 5 bases not matched to a gene; V was cut back by 5 bases and J by 0 bases. In germline, CDR1 is WNHNN, CDR2 SYGVQD (reference sequence). The CDR3 runs 16 residues. The CDR3 spells CASSHSGDSNTGELFF. CDR3 DNA sequence: TGCGCCAGCAGTCATAGCGGGGACTCGAACACCGGGGAGCTGTTTTTT.

Written as DNA, the CDR3 is TGTGCCAGCAGCTTTCAGGAGGGGTGGGGTCCCCAGCATTTT. Protein: CASSFQEGWGPQHF. The gene calls are TRBV7-9 and TRBJ1-5; TRBD1 might be the D (5 bases). The germline V and J ends were trimmed by 3 bases and 10 bases, with 16 bases remaining between them. The CDR3 totals 14 residues. Germline CDR1 reads SEHNR; CDR2 reads FQNEAQ (reference sequence).

The J gene is TRBJ2-7, the V gene TRBV5-6; D is uncertain. Trimming stripped 0 bases from V and 3 bases from J, with 13 bases between. This CDR3 has 15 amino acids. The germline V gene encodes CDR1 SGHDT and CDR2 YYEEEE. In nucleotides, the CDR3 is TGTGCCAGCAGCTTGGGTGCCACGCTAAACTACGAGCAGTACTTC. Translation: CASSLGATLNYEQYF.

The genes are TRBV5-1 and TRBJ1-2; 11 nucleotides agree with TRBD1. This CDR3 has 14 residues. The V gene end was trimmed by 4 bases and the J gene end by 7 bases; junction bases not matched to a gene: 6. Germline V CDR1 and CDR2: SGHRS, YFSETQ. The CDR3 DNA reads as TGCGCCAGCAGCGATGGACAGGGGGCAAGTGGCTACACCTTC. This codes for CASSDGQGASGYTF.

The rearrangement joins TRBV6-6 to TRBJ2-1; unclear D gene. CDR1 is MNHNY and CDR2 is SVGAGI in the germline V gene (reference sequence). The V end lost 6 bases, the J end lost 5 bases, and 11 bases lay between the germline ends. The CDR3 runs 13 residues. This chain's CDR3 is CASSPNENNEQFF. DNA for the CDR3: TGTGCCAGCAGCCCGAACGAGAACAATGAGCAGTTCTTC.

This clone was recorded only once. This chain joins TRBV27 and TRBJ1-4; the D is unclear. V shed 6 bases and J shed 1 base, with 12 bases lying between them. The length of the CDR3 is 15 residues. Germline V gene lookup returns CDR1 MNHEY and CDR2 SMNVEV (reference sequence). CDR3 region: CASSNIRGTNEKLFF. CDR3 sequence (DNA): TGTGCCAGCAGCAATATACGAGGAACTAATGAAAAACTGTTTTTT.

This chain joins TRBV5-4 and TRBJ1-6; D gene unclear. The CDR3 runs to 15 residues. Germline lookup yields CDR1 SGHNT and CDR2 YYREEE (reference sequence). Trimming left V 3 bases short and J 10 bases short, with 17 bases between. The CDR3 region has the DNA TGTGCCAGCAGCTACGCCCCTAGGGAGGACTCACCCCTCCACTTT. Translation gives CASSYAPREDSPLHF.